The 23 T cell receptor beta chains given below trace back to one sample, sequenced in a study of regulatory T cells in long-lasting Graves disease. The authors built TCR beta libraries using iRepertoire HTBI primers and Arm-PCR of CDR3 regions. TCRdb re-analysed the multiplex PCR reads in MiXCR, keeping a single row per CDR3 protein. The sample lists 680,000 or so distinct CDR3 sequences, 15% to 20% occurring once. Specified time point: newly diagnosed GD, antithyroid drugs for less than 3 months. From PBMCs, RNA was extracted and then used to make the TCR library. These data were also reused for a study on T cells in Graves' hyperthyroidism and ophthalmopathy.

The starting material was peripheral blood mononuclear cells (PBMCs), obtained at new diagnosis, from a patient treated with antithyroid drugs. Receptors were obtained from a woman in her twenties or thirties with Graves disease.

The gene calls are TRBV19 and TRBJ1-5, with D hard to call. Germline V lookup: CDR1 LNHDA, CDR2 SQIVND (reference sequence). The CDR3 spans 14 residues. The V gene lost 0 bases and the J gene lost 4 bases, with 7 bases spanning the gap. CDR3 coding DNA: TGTGCCAGTAGTATAGATGGTCAAAATCAGCCCCAGCATTTT. Protein product: CASSIDGQNQPQHF.

The CDR3 protein is CASSPRGRLAGGHSYNEQFF. CDR3 in DNA: TGTGCCAGCAGCCCCAGGGGGCGTCTAGCGGGAGGCCACTCCTACAATGAGCAGTTCTTC. The chain recombines TRBV2 with TRBJ2-1; 11 bases agree with TRBD2. The germline V gene has CDR1 SNHLY and CDR2 FYNNEI. The trim removed 6 bases at V and 0 bases at J, leaving 16 bases unmatched. The CDR3 spans 20 residues.

This clonotype was found a few times. V usage is TRBV12-3 or TRBV12-4 and J usage is TRBJ2-1; 9 bases fit TRBD2. Trimming at V came to 3 bases and at J to 4 bases, leaving 4 bases not matched to a gene. The CDR3 runs to 15 residues. The CDR3: CASSFSLAGYNEQFF. In nucleotides, the CDR3 is TGTGCCAGCAGTTTCAGCCTAGCGGGGTACAATGAGCAGTTCTTC.

The chain recombines TRBV19 with TRBJ1-2, with D possibly being TRBD1 (6 bases). V shed 7 bases and J shed 0 bases, with 15 bases lying between them. The CDR3 spans 15 residues. Germline values: CDR1 LNHDA, CDR2 SQIVND (reference sequence). The CDR3 region is CASTRTAPANYGYTF. CDR3 coding DNA: TGTGCCAGTACCAGGACAGCGCCCGCTAACTATGGCTACACCTTC.

This clonotype was seen a few times. This could be a read error, since a much larger clone is one nucleotide away. This chain joins TRBV12-3 or TRBV12-4 and TRBJ1-5; no clear D gene. V lost 8 bases, J lost 0 bases, and 11 bases lay in between. The length of the CDR3 is 14 residues. DNA of the CDR3: TGTGCCAGCTCGCGGATGATTAGCAATCAGCCCCAGCATTTT. This sequence encodes CASSRMISNQPQHF.

With regard to this clonotype: A read error may produce the germline difference seen at one junction end. The rearrangement uses TRBV7-9 and TRBJ1-5, with a weak D call TRBD1 (6 bases). Germline V gives CDR1 SEHNR, CDR2 FQNEAQ (reference sequence). CDR3 length: 15 residues. The CDR3 nucleotides are TGCGCCAGCAGCCAAGCGGACAGACTCAGATGGCCCCAGCATTTT. It is translated as CASSQADRLRWPQHF.

The chain joins TRBV10-3 to TRBJ2-7; tentatively, D is TRBD1 or TRBD2 (6 bases each). The CDR3 runs to 14 residues. In germline, CDR1 is ENHRY, CDR2 SYGVKD. With 3 bases removed from V and 3 bases from J, the gap between germline ends came to 12 bases. CDR3: CAISDDGGLYEQYF. The CDR3 DNA reads TGTGCCATCAGTGACGACGGGGGCCTCTACGAGCAGTACTTC.

At least ten counts were recorded for this clonotype. The rearrangement links TRBV28 to TRBJ2-4; tentative D call: TRBD1 (6 bases). Germline assignment: CDR1 MDHEN and CDR2 SYDVKM. There are 14 residues in the CDR3. V lost 6 bases, J lost 3 bases, and 12 bases lay in between. This chain's CDR3 is CASRPGHLKNIQYF. The DNA for the CDR3 is TGTGCCAGCAGGCCGGGACACCTCAAAAACATTCAGTACTTC.

This clonotype showed up just a few times. The rearrangement links TRBV6-2 or TRBV6-3 to TRBJ2-3; D unresolved. V was shortened by 2 bases and J by 5 bases, with 5 bases between the two germline ends. Germline lookup yields CDR1 MNHEY and CDR2 SVGEGT. The CDR3 is made up of 12 amino acids. As DNA, the CDR3 is TGTGCCAGCAGTTACCGGAGAGATACGCAGTATTTT. Its translation is CASSYRRDTQYF.

CDR3 nucleotide sequence: TGTGCCAGCTCACCACCCACAGTCCGAGAGACCCAGTACTTC. Amino acids: CASSPPTVRETQYF. The chain recombines TRBV18 with TRBJ2-5; D remains ambiguous. Per germline, CDR1 KGHSH and CDR2 LQKENI. V was trimmed by 0 bases and J by 4 bases, leaving 9 bases between them. The CDR3 runs 14 residues.

This clonotype was seen a handful of times. The V and J genes are TRBV24-1 and TRBJ2-3, with 7 bases identical to TRBD1. V lost 1 base, J lost 2 bases, and 5 bases stayed unmatched. The V gene's germline CDR1 is KGHDR and CDR2 SFDVKD. The CDR3 extends over 16 amino acids. CDR3 sequence reads: CATSDFRTGLTDTQYF. As DNA, the CDR3 is TGTGCCACCAGTGATTTTAGGACAGGCCTCACAGATACGCAGTATTTT.

Ten or more counts support this clonotype. The genes are TRBV28 and TRBJ1-2, with 7 nucleotides matching TRBD1. This CDR3 is built from 14 residues. Germline V CDR1 and CDR2: MDHEN, SYDVKM. V lost 8 bases and J lost 4; bases outside the gene matches: 10. CDR3 region: CASLSGDRSYGYTF. CDR3 bases: TGTGCCAGCCTATCGGGGGACAGATCCTATGGCTACACCTTC.

This clonotype was seen a few times. The chain combines TRBV30 with TRBJ2-6; a weak D match, TRBD2 (6 bases). Trimming took off 0 bases at V and 0 bases at J, with 12 bases between the two ends. The V gene's germline CDR1 is GTSNPN and CDR2 SVGIG (reference sequence). The CDR3 is 17 amino acids. CDR3 sequence: CAWSVARTNSGANVLTF. CDR3 DNA: TGTGCCTGGAGTGTAGCACGGACTAACTCTGGGGCCAACGTCCTGACTTTC.

Notes on this clonotype: A much larger clone lies one base from this, so it may be a read error. The chain uses TRBV7-2 and TRBJ2-4; D remains ambiguous. The V gene lost 3 bases and the J gene lost 13 bases, with 22 bases spanning the gap. CDR1 and CDR2 (germline): SGHTA, FQGNSA. The CDR3 sequence is 15 residues long. The CDR3 spells CASSFSSNSYNEQYF. The DNA of the CDR3 is TGTGCCAGCAGCTTTAGCAGTAACTCCTACAATGAGCAGTACTTC.

This clonotype showed up many times. The V and J genes are TRBV6-1 and TRBJ2-7; D may be TRBD1 (6 bases). This CDR3 has 14 residues. Germline V CDR1 and CDR2: MNHNS, SASEGT. V lost 10 bases and J lost 3, with 19 bases in between. This chain's CDR3 is CATQGGSLLYEQYF. For the CDR3, the DNA is TGTGCCACTCAAGGGGGTTCCCTCCTCTACGAGCAGTACTTC.

In its sample, this clonotype was seen many times. J is TRBJ2-5 and V is TRBV7-9; 7 positions match TRBD1. V gave up 0 bases and J gave up 3 bases; unmatched junction bases: 4. The length of the CDR3 is 15 residues. CDR1 and CDR2 (germline): SEHNR, FQNEAQ (reference sequence). The CDR3 nucleotides read TGTGCCAGCAGCTTAGCTTCGGGGACAGAAGAGACCCAGTACTTC. This translates into CASSLASGTEETQYF.

This clonotype was recorded many times. The chain couples TRBV3-1 to TRBJ2-5; D gene ambiguous. The germline V gene has CDR1 LGHDT and CDR2 YNNKEL (reference sequence). This CDR3 has 11 amino acids. Trimming stripped 7 bases from V and 5 bases from J, with 8 bases between. This CDR3 reads CASISGETQYF. The DNA of the CDR3 is TGTGCCAGCATTTCGGGTGAGACCCAGTACTTC.

This clonotype was seen many times. This chain connects TRBV7-2 to TRBJ1-2; 8 bases align to TRBD1. CDR1 is SGHTA, CDR2 FQGNSA, per germline. Trimming cost V 0 bases and J 4 bases; bases outside gene matches: 4. The CDR3 totals 15 residues. CDR3 DNA: TGTGCCAGCAGCTTAGCGCAGGGGGCCGGCTATGGCTACACCTTC. It specifies CASSLAQGAGYGYTF.

This clonotype occurred many times. The chain carries TRBV2 and TRBJ1-6, with 10 bases matching TRBD1. The length of the CDR3 is 14 residues. V lost 6 bases, J lost 6 bases, and 2 bases stayed unmatched. CDR1 and CDR2 (germline): SNHLY, FYNNEI. The CDR3 DNA reads as TGTGCCAGCAGGGGGACAGGGGCTAATTCACCCCTCCACTTT. It codes for CASRGTGANSPLHF.

This clonotype came up a few times. The J gene is TRBJ2-1, the V gene TRBV15, with D hard to call. V lost 9 bases, J lost 2 bases, and 8 bases lay in between. The CDR3 covers 12 residues. Germline V gene sequence: CDR1 LNHNV, CDR2 YYDKDF (reference sequence). CDR3 amino acids: CATARAYNEQFF. DNA of the CDR3: TGTGCCACTGCGAGAGCCTACAATGAGCAGTTCTTC. Full variable domain (outside the CDR3, taken from reference TRBV15 and TRBJ2-1): DAMVIQNPRYQVTQFGKPVTLSCSQTLNHNVMYWYQQKSSQAPKLLFHYYDKDFNNEADTPDNFQSRRPNTSFCFLDIRSPGLGDTAMYLCATARAYNEQFFGPGTRLTVL.

The table lists this clonotype with a count of one. A much larger clone differs by one base, so this may be a read error. A read error is likely, as this CDR3 ends without the conserved phenylalanine or tryptophan. The chain couples TRBV6-2 or TRBV6-3 to TRBJ2-7; 9 bases agree with TRBD2. Germline V gives CDR1 MNHEY, CDR2 SVGEGT. The CDR3 has 14 residues. With 7 bases clipped from V and 7 bases from J, the junction kept 11 bases outside the gene matches. CDR3 nucleotide sequence: TGTGCCAGCACAGCGCCTAGCGGGAAGGGGGAGCAGTACTCC. Its translation: CASTAPSGKGEQYS.

V gene TRBV15 combines with J gene TRBJ1-3; maybe TRBD1 (6 bases). CDR3 length: 16 amino acids. Trimming took 3 bases from V and 2 from J, leaving 14 bases between them. The germline CDR1 and CDR2 sequences are LNHNV and YYDKDF (reference sequence). CDR3 nucleotide sequence: TGTGCCACCAGCAGGGCCGAGGGGGGTACTGGAAACACCATATATTTT. Translating gives CATSRAEGGTGNTIYF.

A note on this clonotype: This may be a read error: a much more frequent sequence differs by one nucleotide. No conserved phenylalanine or tryptophan ends this CDR3, so it is likely a read error. The chain carries TRBV28 and TRBJ1-3; D possibly corresponds to TRBD1 (5 bases). CDR3 length equals 14 residues. V lost 4 bases, J lost 1 base, and 8 bases lay in between. Germline V gives CDR1 MDHEN, CDR2 SYDVKM. CDR3 residues: CASSWGGSGNTIYL. CDR3 nucleotides: TGTGCCAGCAGTTGGGGGGGGTCTGGAAACACCATATATCTT.